The 7 T cell receptor beta chains below all came from one sample that was sequenced in a study of cytomegalovirus exposure and HLA in healthy donors (dated by TCRdb to the late 2010s). Preparation of the library involved the immunoSEQ multiplex PCR assay. Held by TCRdb, this immuneACCESS table contains in-frame sequences only and omits some clones. Under half of the omission traces to an unresolved V gene where checked; the cause of the rest is unknown. Within this sample are roughly 300,000 clones, with 86% of them counted one time only. Over 0.8% of the sample is taken by the ten largest. Sequences were obtained from PBMCs. The receptors originated from a young woman in good health and CMV-seronegative.

This clone was detected only a few times. CDR3 DNA sequence: TGCGCCAGCAGGGCAGGCAACTATGGCTACACCTTC. Its protein product is CASRAGNYGYTF. V usage is TRBV5-1 and J usage is TRBJ1-2, with no clear D. The CDR3 sequence is 12 residues long. Germline V gives CDR1 SGHRS, CDR2 YFSETQ. Trimming removed 5 bases from V and 2 bases from J, with 7 bases in between.

This clone was picked up a small number of times. This chain connects TRBV9 to TRBJ2-2, with 7 bases matching TRBD2. Germline CDR1 reads SGDLS; CDR2 reads YYNGEE. CDR3 length: 15 amino acids. The J segment lost 4 bases and the V segment lost 2 bases, leaving 5 bases of the junction unmatched. The CDR3, as DNA: TGTGCCAGCAGCGTCGAGGGAGGGCCCACCGGGGAGCTGTTTTTT. Protein sequence: CASSVEGGPTGELFF.

CDR3 nucleotide sequence: TGTGCCAGCAGAGGGACTTCCCCTATCACAGATACGCAGTATTTT. Its protein product is CASRGTSPITDTQYF. V and J are TRBV6-5 and TRBJ2-3; D may be TRBD2 (6 bases). The CDR3 is made up of 15 amino acids. The V gene's germline CDR1 is MNHEY and CDR2 SVGAGI. Trimming took 6 bases from V and 2 from J, leaving 15 bases between them.

The J gene is TRBJ2-1, the V gene TRBV4-3; D is undetermined. Germline V gene lookup returns CDR1 LGHNA and CDR2 YSLEER. The CDR3 sequence is 13 residues long. The V and J ends lost 1 base and 5 bases respectively, with 6 bases between them. DNA of the CDR3: TGCGCCAGCAGCCAAGGCCGGGACAATGAGCAGTTCTTC. Translating gives CASSQGRDNEQFF.

Of note for this clone: Different DNA sequences within this sample yield the same CDR3. The chain joins TRBV18 to TRBJ2-7; TRBD2 aligns across 8 bases. The V segment lost 0 bases and the J segment 0 bases; nucleotides outside the gene matches: 1. Per germline, CDR1 KGHSH and CDR2 LQKENI. The CDR3 sequence is 15 residues long. CDR3 nucleotide sequence: TGTGCCAGCTCACCACCGAGCGGGAGCTCCTACGAGCAGTACTTC. This translates into CASSPPSGSSYEQYF.

The chain joins TRBV27 to TRBJ2-5; a possible D gene is TRBD2 (6 bases). The CDR3 covers 13 residues. Per germline, CDR1 MNHEY and CDR2 SMNVEV (reference sequence). Trimming cost V 7 bases and J 2 bases, with 11 bases left between them. The CDR3 DNA follows: TGTGCCAGCAAGGCGGGACCACAAGAGACCCAGTACTTC. Translating it yields CASKAGPQETQYF.

This clone turned up a few times. The J gene is TRBJ2-2, the V gene TRBV10-3, with D unclear. Germline CDR1 reads ENHRY; CDR2 reads SYGVKD. V lost 11 bases and J lost 4, with 11 bases in between. The CDR3 extends over 12 amino acids. CDR3 in amino acids: CAAKDSTGELFF. In DNA, the CDR3 is TGTGCCGCCAAAGATAGCACCGGGGAGCTGTTTTTT.